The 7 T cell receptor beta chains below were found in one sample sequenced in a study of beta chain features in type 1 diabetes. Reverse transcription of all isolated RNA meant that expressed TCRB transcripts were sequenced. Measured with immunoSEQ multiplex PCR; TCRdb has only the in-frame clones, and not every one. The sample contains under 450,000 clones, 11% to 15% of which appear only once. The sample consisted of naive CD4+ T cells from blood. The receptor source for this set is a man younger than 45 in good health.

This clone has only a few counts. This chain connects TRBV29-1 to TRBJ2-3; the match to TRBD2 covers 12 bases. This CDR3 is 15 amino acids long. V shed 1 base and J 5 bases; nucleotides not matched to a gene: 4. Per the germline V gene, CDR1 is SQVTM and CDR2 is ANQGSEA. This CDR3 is CSVEASGGALDTQYF. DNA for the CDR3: TGCAGCGTTGAAGCTAGCGGGGGGGCCTTAGATACGCAGTATTTT.

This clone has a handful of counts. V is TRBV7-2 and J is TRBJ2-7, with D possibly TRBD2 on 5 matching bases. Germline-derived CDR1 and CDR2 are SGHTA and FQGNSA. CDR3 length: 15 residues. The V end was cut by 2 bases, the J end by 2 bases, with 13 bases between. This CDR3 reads CASSLTSGLPYEQYV. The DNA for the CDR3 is TGTGCCAGCAGCTTAACAAGCGGCCTTCCCTACGAGCAGTACGTC.

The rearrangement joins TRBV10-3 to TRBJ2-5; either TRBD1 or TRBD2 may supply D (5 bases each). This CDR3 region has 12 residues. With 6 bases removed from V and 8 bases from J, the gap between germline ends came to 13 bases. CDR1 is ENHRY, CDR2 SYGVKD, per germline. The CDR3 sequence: CAISGDRETQYF. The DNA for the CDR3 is TGTGCCATCAGCGGGGACCGTGAAACCCAGTACTTC.

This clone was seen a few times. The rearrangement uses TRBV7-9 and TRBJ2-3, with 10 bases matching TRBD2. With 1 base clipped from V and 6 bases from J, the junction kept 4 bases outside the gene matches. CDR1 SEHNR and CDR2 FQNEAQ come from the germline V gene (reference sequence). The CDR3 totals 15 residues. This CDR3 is CASSLEILAGDTQYF. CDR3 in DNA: TGTGCCAGCAGCTTAGAGATACTAGCGGGGGATACGCAGTATTTT.

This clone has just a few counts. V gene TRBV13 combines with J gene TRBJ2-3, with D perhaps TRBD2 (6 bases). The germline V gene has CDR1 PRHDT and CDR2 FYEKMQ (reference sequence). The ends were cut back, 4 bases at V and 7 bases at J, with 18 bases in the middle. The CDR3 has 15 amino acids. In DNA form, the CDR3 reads TGTGCCAGCAGCTCCCAGGAGGGACCACTTCATACGCAGTATTTT. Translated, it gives CASSSQEGPLHTQYF. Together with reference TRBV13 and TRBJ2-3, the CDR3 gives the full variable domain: AAGVIQSPRHLIKEKRETATLKCYPIPRHDTVYWYQQGPGQDPQFLISFYEKMQSDKGSIPDRFSAQQFSDYHSELNMSSLELGDSALYFCASSSQEGPLHTQYFGPGTRLTVL.

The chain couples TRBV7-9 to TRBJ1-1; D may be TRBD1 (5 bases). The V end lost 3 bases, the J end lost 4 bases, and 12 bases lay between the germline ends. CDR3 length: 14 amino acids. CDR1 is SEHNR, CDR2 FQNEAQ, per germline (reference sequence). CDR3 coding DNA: TGTGCCAGCAGCTTGGATAATAGGGGCACTGAAGCTTTCTTT. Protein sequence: CASSLDNRGTEAFF.

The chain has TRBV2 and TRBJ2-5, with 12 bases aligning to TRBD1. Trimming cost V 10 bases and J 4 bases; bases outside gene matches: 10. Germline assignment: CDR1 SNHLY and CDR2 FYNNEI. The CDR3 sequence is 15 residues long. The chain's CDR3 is CAMTRDRGRGETQYF. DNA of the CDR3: TGTGCCATGACCCGGGACAGGGGGCGCGGAGAGACCCAGTACTTC.